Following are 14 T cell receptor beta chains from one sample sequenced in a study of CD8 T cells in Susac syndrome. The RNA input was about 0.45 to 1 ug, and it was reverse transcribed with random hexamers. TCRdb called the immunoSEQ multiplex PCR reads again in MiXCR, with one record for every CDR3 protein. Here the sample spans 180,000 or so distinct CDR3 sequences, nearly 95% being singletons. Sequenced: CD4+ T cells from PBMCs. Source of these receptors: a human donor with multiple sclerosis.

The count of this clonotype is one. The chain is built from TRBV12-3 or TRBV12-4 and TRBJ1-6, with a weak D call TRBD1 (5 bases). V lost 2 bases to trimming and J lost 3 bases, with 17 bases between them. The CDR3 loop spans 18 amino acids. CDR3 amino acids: CASSLMGLSGGYNSPLHF. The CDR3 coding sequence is TGTGCCAGCAGTTTAATGGGGCTCTCGGGCGGCTATAATTCACCCCTCCACTTT.

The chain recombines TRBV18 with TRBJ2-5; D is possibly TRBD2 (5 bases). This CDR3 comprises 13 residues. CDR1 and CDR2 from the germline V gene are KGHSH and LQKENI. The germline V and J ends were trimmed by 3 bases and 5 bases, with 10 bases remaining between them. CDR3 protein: CASSPIGGETQYF. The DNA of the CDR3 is TGTGCCAGCTCACCCATCGGCGGGGAGACCCAGTACTTC. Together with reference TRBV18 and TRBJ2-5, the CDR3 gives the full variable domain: NAGVMQNPRHLVRRRGQEARLRCSPMKGHSHVYWYRQLPEEGLKFMVYLQKENIIDESGMPKERFSAEFPKEGPSILRIQQVVRGDSAAYFCASSPIGGETQYFGPGTRLLVL.

In DNA form, the CDR3 reads TGTGCCAGCAGTTTCTACCAAGTAGACAGGACCACTGAAGCTTTCTTT. Translated, it gives CASSFYQVDRTTEAFF. J is TRBJ1-1 and V is TRBV27, with TRBD1 as a possible D gene (6 bases). V was trimmed by 3 bases and J by 4 bases, leaving 18 bases between them. Germline lookup yields CDR1 MNHEY and CDR2 SMNVEV (reference sequence). The CDR3 has 16 residues.

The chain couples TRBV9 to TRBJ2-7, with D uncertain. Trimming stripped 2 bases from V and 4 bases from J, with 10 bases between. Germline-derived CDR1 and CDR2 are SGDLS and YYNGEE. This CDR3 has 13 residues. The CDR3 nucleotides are TGTGCCAGCAGCGTGCAAGGAGAATACGAGCAGTACTTC. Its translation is CASSVQGEYEQYF.

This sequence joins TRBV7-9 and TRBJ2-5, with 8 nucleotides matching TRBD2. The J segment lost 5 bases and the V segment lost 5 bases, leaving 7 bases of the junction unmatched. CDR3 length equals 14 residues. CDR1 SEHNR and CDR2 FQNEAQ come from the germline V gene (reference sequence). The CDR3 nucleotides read TGTGCCAGCAGCAGTAGCGGGACTCTCGAGACCCAGTACTTC. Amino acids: CASSSSGTLETQYF.

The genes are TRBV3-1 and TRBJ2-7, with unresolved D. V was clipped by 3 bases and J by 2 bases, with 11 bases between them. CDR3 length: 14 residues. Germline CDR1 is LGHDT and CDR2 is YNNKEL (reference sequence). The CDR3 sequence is CASSQRNSAYEQYF. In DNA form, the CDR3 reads TGTGCCAGCAGCCAGCGGAACAGCGCCTACGAGCAGTACTTC.

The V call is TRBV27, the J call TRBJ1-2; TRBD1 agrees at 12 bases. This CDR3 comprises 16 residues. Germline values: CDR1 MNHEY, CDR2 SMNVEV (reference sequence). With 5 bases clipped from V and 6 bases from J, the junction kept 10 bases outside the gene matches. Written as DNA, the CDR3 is TGTGCCAGCAGTGACTCTTCCGGGACAGGGGGCGATGGCTACACCTTC. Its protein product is CASSDSSGTGGDGYTF.

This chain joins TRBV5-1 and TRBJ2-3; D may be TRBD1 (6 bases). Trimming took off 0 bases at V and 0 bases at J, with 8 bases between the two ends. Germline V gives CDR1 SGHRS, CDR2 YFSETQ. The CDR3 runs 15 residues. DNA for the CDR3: TGCGCCAGCAGCTTGGACAGGGAAAGCACAGATACGCAGTATTTT. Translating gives CASSLDRESTDTQYF.

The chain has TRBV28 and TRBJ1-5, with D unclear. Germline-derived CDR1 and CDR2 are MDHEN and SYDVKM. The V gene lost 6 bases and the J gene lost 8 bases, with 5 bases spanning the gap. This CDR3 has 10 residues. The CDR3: CASSVEPQHF. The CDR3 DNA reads TGTGCCAGCAGCGTAGAGCCCCAGCATTTT.

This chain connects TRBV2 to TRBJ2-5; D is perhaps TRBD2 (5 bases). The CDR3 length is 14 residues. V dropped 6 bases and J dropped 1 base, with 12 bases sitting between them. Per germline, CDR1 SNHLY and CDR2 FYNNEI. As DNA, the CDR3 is TGTGCCAGCAGCGCCTATGGACTCCAAGAGACCCAGTACTTC. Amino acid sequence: CASSAYGLQETQYF. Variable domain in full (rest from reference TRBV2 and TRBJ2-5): EPEVTQTPSHQVTQMGQEVILRCVPISNHLYFYWYRQILGQKVEFLVSFYNNEISEKSEIFDDQFSVERPDGSNFTLKIRSTKLEDSAMYFCASSAYGLQETQYFGPGTRLLVL.

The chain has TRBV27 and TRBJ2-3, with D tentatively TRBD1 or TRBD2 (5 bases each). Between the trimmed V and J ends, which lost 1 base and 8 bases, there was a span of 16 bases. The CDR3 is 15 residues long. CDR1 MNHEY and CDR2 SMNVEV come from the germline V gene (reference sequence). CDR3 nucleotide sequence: TGTGCCAGCAGTTTATTAAGAGGGGCACAAGGTACGCAGTATTTT. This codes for CASSLLRGAQGTQYF.

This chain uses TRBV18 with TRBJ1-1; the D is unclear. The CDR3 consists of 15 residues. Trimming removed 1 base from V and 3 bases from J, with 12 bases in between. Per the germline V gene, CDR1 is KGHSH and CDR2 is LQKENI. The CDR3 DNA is TGTGCCAGCTCACCACATCAGGAATTGGACACTGAAGCTTTCTTT. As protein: CASSPHQELDTEAFF.

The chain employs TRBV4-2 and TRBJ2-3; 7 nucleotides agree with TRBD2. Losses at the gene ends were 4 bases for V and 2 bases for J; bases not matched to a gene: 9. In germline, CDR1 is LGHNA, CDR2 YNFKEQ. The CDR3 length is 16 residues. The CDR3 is CASSLGSGLLTDTQYF. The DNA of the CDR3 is TGTGCCAGCAGCCTCGGCTCGGGACTACTCACAGATACGCAGTATTTT.

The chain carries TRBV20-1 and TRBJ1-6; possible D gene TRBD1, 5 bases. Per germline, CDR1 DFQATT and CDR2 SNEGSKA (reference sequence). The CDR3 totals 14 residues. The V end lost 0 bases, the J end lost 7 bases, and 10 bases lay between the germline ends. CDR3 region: CSARDIRGNSPLHF. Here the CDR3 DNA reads TGCAGTGCTAGAGATATAAGGGGCAATTCACCCCTCCACTTT.